This TCR beta chain was identified in a study of T-cell memory formation after mild COVID-19. TCRdb called the 5' RACE reads again in MiXCR, with one record for every CDR3 protein. The top ten clones hold approximately 10% of a sample with tens of thousands of distinct CDR3 sequences, approximately 9.1% of them seen once. This clonotype appeared a few times. Trimming cost V 0 bases and J 5 bases, with 14 bases left between them. The germline V gene has CDR1 SGDLS and CDR2 YYNGEE. CDR3 length: 15 residues. The rearrangement links TRBV9 to TRBJ2-5, with D unresolved. Sample: PBMCs or a T cell subset sorted from them (not recorded which). The receptor was derived from an adult woman who had mild COVID-19 (a few samples of this study predate the infection). Cell type and time point are not known. The CDR3 loop is CASSVEGYPLETQYF. The CDR3 DNA reads TGTGCCAGCAGCGTAGAGGGATACCCCTTGGAGACCCAGTACTTC.